These T cell receptor beta chains were read from a single sample in a study of blood T cell repertoires in COVID-19. Profiling relied on immunoSEQ multiplex PCR, and the TCRdb table lists in-frame clones only, not all of them. The sample records 75,000 to 90,000 clones, roughly 87% being singletons. The specimen sequenced was peripheral blood. The receptors derive from a man between 18 and 29 years old with COVID-19, enrolled during active disease. Each CDR3 is given with its conserved first and last residue. A D gene is named only where the DNA matches it firmly.

J gene: TRBJ2-2; D gene: TRBD2; V gene: TRBV27; CDR3 DNA: TGTGCCAGCAGTTCGGGACTAGCGGAGAACACCGGGGAGCTGTTTTTT; CDR3 protein: CASSSGLAENTGELFF
J gene: TRBJ2-7; D gene: TRBD1; V gene: TRBV28; CDR3 DNA: TGTGCCAGCAGTGCTCCCGGGACAGCCTACGAGCAGTACTTC; CDR3 protein: CASSAPGTAYEQYF
J gene: TRBJ2-7; D gene: .; V gene: TRBV19; CDR3 DNA: TGTGCCAGTAGTAGACAAGGGGCCTACGAGCAGTACTTC; CDR3 protein: CASSRQGAYEQYF
J gene: TRBJ2-3; D gene: TRBD2; V gene: TRBV7-9; CDR3 DNA: TGTGCCAGCAGCTATTCGTTCGGACTAGCCCAAGACACAGATACGCAGTATTTT; CDR3 protein: CASSYSFGLAQDTDTQYF
J gene: TRBJ1-5; D gene: TRBD1; V gene: TRBV7-9; CDR3 DNA: TGTGCCAGCAGCTTGGCAGGGGGAAATCAGCCCCAGCATTTT; CDR3 protein: CASSLAGGNQPQHF
J gene: TRBJ2-1; D gene: TRBD2; V gene: TRBV19; CDR3 DNA: TGTGCCAGTATCCCGTCTAGCGGGAGTTACAATGAGCAGTTCTTC; CDR3 protein: CASIPSSGSYNEQFF
J gene: TRBJ2-1; D gene: .; V gene: TRBV30; CDR3 DNA: TGTGCCTGGAGTGTAGGAGGCACCTACAATGAGCAGTTCTTC; CDR3 protein: CAWSVGGTYNEQFF
J gene: TRBJ1-1; D gene: .; V gene: TRBV28; CDR3 DNA: TGTGCCAGCAGTTTGAGAACTGAAGCTTTCTTT; CDR3 protein: CASSLRTEAFF
J gene: TRBJ1-1; D gene: .; V gene: TRBV18; CDR3 DNA: TGTGCCAGCTCCCCTTCGACTTGGAACACTGAAGCTTTCTTT; CDR3 protein: CASSPSTWNTEAFF
J gene: TRBJ1-1; D gene: .; V gene: TRBV4-1; CDR3 DNA: TGCGCCAGCAGCCAAGGTGTCGCGGGGCGCGCTTTCTTT; CDR3 protein: CASSQGVAGRAFF
J gene: TRBJ1-1; D gene: TRBD1; V gene: TRBV6-5; CDR3 DNA: TGTGCCAGCAGCCTCTTGGACAGGGTGGATGAAGCTTTCTTT; CDR3 protein: CASSLLDRVDEAFF
J gene: TRBJ1-6; D gene: .; V gene: TRBV27; CDR3 DNA: TGTGCCAGCAGTTTATCGACATATTCACCCCTCCACTTT; CDR3 protein: CASSLSTYSPLHF
J gene: TRBJ1-2; D gene: .; V gene: TRBV15; CDR3 DNA: TGTGCCACCAGCAGAGAAGGGTGGGGCGATGGCTACACCTTC; CDR3 protein: CATSREGWGDGYTF
J gene: TRBJ2-1; D gene: TRBD2; V gene: TRBV7-2; CDR3 DNA: TGTGCCAGCAGCCTACGGACTAGCGGGATCTACAATGAGCAGTTCTTC; CDR3 protein: CASSLRTSGIYNEQFF
J gene: TRBJ1-2; D gene: .; V gene: TRBV27; CDR3 DNA: TGTGCCACCCGGGGTTATAACTATGGCTACACCTTC; CDR3 protein: CATRGYNYGYTF
J gene: TRBJ2-7; D gene: TRBD2; V gene: TRBV6-2/TRBV6-3; CDR3 DNA: TGTGCCAGCAGTTACTTTCCAGCGGGAGGGCCCCACGAGCAGTACTTC; CDR3 protein: CASSYFPAGGPHEQYF
J gene: TRBJ1-3; D gene: .; V gene: TRBV9; CDR3 DNA: TGTGCCAGCAGCAACCGGAGGGGCTTCTCTGGAAACACCATATATTTT; CDR3 protein: CASSNRRGFSGNTIYF